The T cell receptor beta chain under discussion was sequenced for a study of cytomegalovirus exposure and HLA in healthy donors. 13 Jbeta primers and 60 Vbeta primers were used for the PCR. Using immunoSEQ multiplex PCR, the repertoire was profiled, and TCRdb retains in-frame clones only, with some absent. The data contain approximately 210,000 clones, over 75% of them singletons. J was trimmed by 3 bases and V by 6 bases; bases with no gene match: 19. Germline CDR1 and CDR2: MNHEY and SMNVEV (reference sequence). This CDR3 region has 18 residues. Study results and limitations: Cytomegalovirus status was reportedly diagnosed by the classifier with high sensitivity and specificity.

Concerning this clone: The target antigen is unknown.

Sequencing was performed on PBMCs. The receptor was isolated from a man aged 18 to 30 in good health and CMV-seronegative. The rearrangement links TRBV27 to TRBJ1-2; 7 positions match TRBD1. The CDR3 nucleotides are TGTGCCAGCAGGCAGCCTGGGTCCTACGGACAGGCTTACTATGGCTACACCTTC. It yields the protein CASRQPGSYGQAYYGYTF.